This T cell receptor beta chain is from a study of T cells in Graves' hyperthyroidism and ophthalmopathy. Broader study findings: Model output signaled ophthalmopathy a median around 5.9 months ahead of onset.

Diagnoses were established using clinical symptoms, serum thyroxine and TRAb, thyroid ultrasound and orbital computed tomography. The CDR3 is made up of 14 amino acids. Trimming left V 5 bases short and J 1 base short, with 9 bases between. CDR1 SGHRS and CDR2 YFSETQ come from the germline V gene. Points on this clonotype: Its specificity is unknown.

It was RNA transcripts that yielded the amplified TCR beta CDR3 regions. HTBI primers were employed in a first-round RT-PCR of the TCR CDR3. Each CDR3 protein is one row after TCRdb ran MiXCR on the multiplex PCR reads. This repertoire shows 550,000 to 650,000 distinct CDR3 sequences, around 15% found once; its top ten account for over 11%. This receptor was obtained from a woman aged 40 to 50 with Graves' hyperthyroidism. This chain joins TRBV5-1 and TRBJ2-2; D not resolved. The sample comprised blood. The CDR3 region has the DNA TGCGCCAGCAGTACGGCAGGGAACACCGGGGAGCTGTTTTTT. It codes for CASSTAGNTGELFF.